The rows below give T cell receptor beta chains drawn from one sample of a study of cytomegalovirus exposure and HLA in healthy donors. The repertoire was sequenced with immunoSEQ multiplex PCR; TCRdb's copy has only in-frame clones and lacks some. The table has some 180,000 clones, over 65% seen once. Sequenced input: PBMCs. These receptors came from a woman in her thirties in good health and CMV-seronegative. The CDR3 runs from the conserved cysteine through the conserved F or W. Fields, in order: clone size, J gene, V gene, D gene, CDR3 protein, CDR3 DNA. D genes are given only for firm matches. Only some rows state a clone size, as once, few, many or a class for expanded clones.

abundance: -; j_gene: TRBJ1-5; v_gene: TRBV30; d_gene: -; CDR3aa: CAWSLTSGSNQPQHF; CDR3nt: TGTGCCTGGAGTCTAACCTCAGGCAGCAATCAGCCCCAGCATTTT
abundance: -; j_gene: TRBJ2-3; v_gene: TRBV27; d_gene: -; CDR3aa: CASSLGRWPLSTDTQYF; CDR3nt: TGTGCCAGCAGTTTAGGCCGTTGGCCCCTCAGCACAGATACGCAGTATTTT
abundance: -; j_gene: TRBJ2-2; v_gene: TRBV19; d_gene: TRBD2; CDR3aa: CAGRASGIAGELFF; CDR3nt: TGTGCCGGACGGGCGAGCGGGATCGCCGGGGAGCTGTTTTTT
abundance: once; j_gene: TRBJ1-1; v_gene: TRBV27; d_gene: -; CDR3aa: CASRRTELGTEAFF; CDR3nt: TGTGCCAGCAGGCGTACAGAGTTGGGCACTGAAGCTTTCTTT
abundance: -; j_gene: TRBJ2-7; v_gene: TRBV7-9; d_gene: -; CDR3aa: CSSSLGGGEQYF; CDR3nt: TGTTCCAGCAGCTTAGGGGGAGGGGAGCAGTACTTC
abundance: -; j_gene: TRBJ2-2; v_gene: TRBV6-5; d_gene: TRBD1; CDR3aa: CASAGTGATGELFF; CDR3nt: TGTGCCAGCGCCGGGACAGGGGCAACCGGGGAGCTGTTTTTT
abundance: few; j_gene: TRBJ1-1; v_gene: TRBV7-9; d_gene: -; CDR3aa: CASSLELEAFF; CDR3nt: TGTGCCAGCAGCTTAGAACTTGAAGCTTTCTTT
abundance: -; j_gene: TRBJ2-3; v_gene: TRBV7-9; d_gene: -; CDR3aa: CASSSTGGPPRLFTDTQYF; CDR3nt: TGTGCCAGCAGCTCGACGGGGGGCCCCCCTCGGCTTTTCACAGATACGCAGTATTTT
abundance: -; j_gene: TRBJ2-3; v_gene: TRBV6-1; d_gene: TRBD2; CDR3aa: CASSEVPTLAGGLDTQYF; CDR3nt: TGTGCCAGCAGTGAAGTTCCGACATTAGCGGGAGGGTTAGATACGCAGTATTTT
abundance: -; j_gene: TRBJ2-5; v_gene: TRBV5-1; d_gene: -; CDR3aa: CASSPPGETQYF; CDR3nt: TGCGCCAGCAGTCCACCAGGAGAGACCCAGTACTTC
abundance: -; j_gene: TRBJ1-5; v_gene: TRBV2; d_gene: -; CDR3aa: CASSENQAPVFNQPQHF; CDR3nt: TGTGCCAGCAGTGAGAACCAGGCCCCGGTATTCAATCAGCCCCAGCATTTT
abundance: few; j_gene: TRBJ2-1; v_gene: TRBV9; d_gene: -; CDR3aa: CASSVVYGEPVAEQFF; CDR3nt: TGTGCCAGCAGCGTAGTGTATGGAGAGCCTGTGGCTGAGCAGTTCTTC
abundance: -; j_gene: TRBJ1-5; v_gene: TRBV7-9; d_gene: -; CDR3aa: CSSSLAPGTINQPQHF; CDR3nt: TGTTCCAGCAGCTTAGCGCCAGGGACAATCAATCAGCCCCAGCATTTT
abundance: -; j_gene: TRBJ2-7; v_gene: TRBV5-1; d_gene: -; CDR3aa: CASSQQGNSYEQYF; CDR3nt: TGCGCCAGCAGCCAGCAGGGCAACTCCTACGAGCAGTACTTC
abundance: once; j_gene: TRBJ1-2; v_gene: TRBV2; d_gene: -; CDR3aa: CASSYREGYGYTF; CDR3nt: TGTGCCAGCAGTTACAGGGAAGGGTATGGCTACACCTTC
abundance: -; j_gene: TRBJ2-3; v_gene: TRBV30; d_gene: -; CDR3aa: CAWSVLATSTDTQYF; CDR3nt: TGTGCCTGGAGTGTCTTGGCGACTAGCACAGATACGCAGTATTTT
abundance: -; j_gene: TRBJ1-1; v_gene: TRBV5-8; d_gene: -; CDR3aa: CASSLDRRNTEAFF; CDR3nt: TGTGCCAGCAGCTTGGACAGGAGGAACACTGAAGCTTTCTTT
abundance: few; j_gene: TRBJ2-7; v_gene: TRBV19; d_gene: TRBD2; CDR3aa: CASSISGATYEQYF; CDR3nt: TGTGCCAGTAGTATTAGCGGGGCGACCTACGAGCAGTACTTC
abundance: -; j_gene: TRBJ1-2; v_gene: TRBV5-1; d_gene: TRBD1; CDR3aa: CASSLTGQGYGYTF; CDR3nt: TGCGCCAGCAGCTTGACGGGACAGGGCTATGGCTACACCTTC
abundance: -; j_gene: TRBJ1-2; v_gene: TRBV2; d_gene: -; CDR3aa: CASIGQSYGYTF; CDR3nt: TGTGCCAGCATTGGACAGTCTTATGGCTACACCTTC
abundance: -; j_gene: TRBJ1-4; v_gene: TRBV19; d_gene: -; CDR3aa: CASSIHPRNNEKLFF; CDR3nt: TGTGCCAGTAGTATTCACCCCAGAAATAATGAAAAACTGTTTTTT
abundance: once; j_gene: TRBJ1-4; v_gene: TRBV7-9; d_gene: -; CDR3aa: CASSGRGPLNEKLFF; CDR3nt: TGTGCCAGCAGCGGCAGGGGCCCGCTTAATGAAAAACTGTTTTTT
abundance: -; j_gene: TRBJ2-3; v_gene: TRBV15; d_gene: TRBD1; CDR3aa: CATSRDLTGQSSTDTQYF; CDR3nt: TGTGCCACCAGCAGAGATTTAACGGGACAGTCCTCCACAGATACGCAGTATTTT
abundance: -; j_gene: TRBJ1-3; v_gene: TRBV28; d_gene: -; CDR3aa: CASSLQGVANTIYF; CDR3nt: TGTGCCAGCAGTCTACAGGGTGTCGCAAACACCATATATTTT
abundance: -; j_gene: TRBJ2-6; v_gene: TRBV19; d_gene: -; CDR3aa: CASSIFQGTGANVLTF; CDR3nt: TGTGCCAGTAGTATCTTCCAGGGCACTGGGGCCAACGTCCTGACTTTC
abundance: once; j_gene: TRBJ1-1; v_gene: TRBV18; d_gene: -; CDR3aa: CASSPPGDTEAFF; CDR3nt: TGTGCCAGCTCACCACCGGGCGACACTGAAGCTTTCTTT
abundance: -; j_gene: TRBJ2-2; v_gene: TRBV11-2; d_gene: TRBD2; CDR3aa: CASQLAGGNTGELFF; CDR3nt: TGTGCCAGTCAACTAGCGGGGGGGAACACCGGGGAGCTGTTTTTT
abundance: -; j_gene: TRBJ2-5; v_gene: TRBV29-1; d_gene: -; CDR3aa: CSVGQFQETQYF; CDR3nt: TGCAGCGTTGGACAGTTCCAAGAGACCCAGTACTTC
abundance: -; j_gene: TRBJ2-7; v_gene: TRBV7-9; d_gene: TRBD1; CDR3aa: CASSFPDDRVWDEQYF; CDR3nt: TGTGCCAGCAGCTTCCCTGACGACAGGGTTTGGGACGAGCAGTACTTC
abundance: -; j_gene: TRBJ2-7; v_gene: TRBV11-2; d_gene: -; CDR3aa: CASSPYYEQYF; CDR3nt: TGTGCCAGCAGCCCGTACTACGAGCAGTACTTC
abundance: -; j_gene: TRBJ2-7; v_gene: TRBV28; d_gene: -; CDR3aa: CASRLGVEQYF; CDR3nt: TGTGCCAGCAGGCTAGGGGTCGAGCAGTACTTC
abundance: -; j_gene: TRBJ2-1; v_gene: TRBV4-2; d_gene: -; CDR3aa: CASSQPTTFSEQFF; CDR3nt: TGTGCCAGCAGCCAACCGACTACTTTTAGTGAGCAGTTCTTC
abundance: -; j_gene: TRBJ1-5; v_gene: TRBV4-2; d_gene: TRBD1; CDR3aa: CASSQSGQDQPQHF; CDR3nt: TGTGCCAGCAGCCAGTCCGGACAGGATCAGCCCCAGCATTTT
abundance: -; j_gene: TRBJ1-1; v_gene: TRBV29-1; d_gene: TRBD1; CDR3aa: CSVEVLQGRPNTEAFF; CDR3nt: TGCAGCGTTGAAGTCTTACAGGGGAGACCGAACACTGAAGCTTTCTTT
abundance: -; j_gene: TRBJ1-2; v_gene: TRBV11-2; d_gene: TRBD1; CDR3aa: CASSLEPQGGYGYTF; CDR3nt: TGTGCCAGCAGCTTAGAACCACAGGGGGGCTATGGCTACACCTTC
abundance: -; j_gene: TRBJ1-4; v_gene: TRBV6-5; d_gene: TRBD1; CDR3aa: CASSYSAGGEKLFF; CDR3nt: TGTGCCAGCAGTTACTCGGCAGGGGGTGAAAAACTGTTTTTT
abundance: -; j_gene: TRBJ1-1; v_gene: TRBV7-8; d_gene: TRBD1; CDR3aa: CASSLAQGVGITEAFF; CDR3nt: TGTGCCAGCAGCTTAGCCCAGGGGGTCGGTATCACTGAAGCTTTCTTT
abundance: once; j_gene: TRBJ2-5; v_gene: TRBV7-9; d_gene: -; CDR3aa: CASSLSGEQYF; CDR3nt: TGTGCCAGCAGCCTCAGTGGGGAGCAGTACTTC
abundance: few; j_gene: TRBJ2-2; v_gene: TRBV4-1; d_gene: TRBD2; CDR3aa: CASKGAGETGELFF; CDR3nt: TGCGCCAGCAAGGGAGCGGGAGAAACCGGGGAGCTGTTTTTT
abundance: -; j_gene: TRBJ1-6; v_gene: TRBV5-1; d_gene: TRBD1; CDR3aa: CASSLDRGFSPLHF; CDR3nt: TGCGCCAGCAGCTTGGACAGGGGGTTTTCACCCCTCCACTTT
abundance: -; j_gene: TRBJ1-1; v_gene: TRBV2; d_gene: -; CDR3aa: CASSSDRNTEAFF; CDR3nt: TGTGCCAGCAGTTCTGACAGGAACACTGAAGCTTTCTTT
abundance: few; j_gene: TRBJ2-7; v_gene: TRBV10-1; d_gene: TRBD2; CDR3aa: CASKLAAEQYF; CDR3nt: TGCGCCAGCAAACTAGCGGCCGAGCAGTACTTC
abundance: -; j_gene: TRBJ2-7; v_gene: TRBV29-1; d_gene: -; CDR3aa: CSVEDLYEQYF; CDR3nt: TGCAGCGTTGAAGATCTCTACGAGCAGTACTTC
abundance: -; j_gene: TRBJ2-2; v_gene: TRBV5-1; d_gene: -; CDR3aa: CASSLGGRWNTGELFF; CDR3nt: TGCGCCAGCAGCTTGGGAGGGAGATGGAACACCGGGGAGCTGTTTTTT
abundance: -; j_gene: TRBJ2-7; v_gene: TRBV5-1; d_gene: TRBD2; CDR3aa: CASSRYGTSARYEQYF; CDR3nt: TGCGCCAGCAGCCGGTATGGGACTAGCGCGCGCTACGAGCAGTACTTC
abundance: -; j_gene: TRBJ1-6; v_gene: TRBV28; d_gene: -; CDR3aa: CAASRAYNSPLHF; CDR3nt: TGTGCCGCCAGCAGGGCTTATAATTCACCCCTCCACTTT
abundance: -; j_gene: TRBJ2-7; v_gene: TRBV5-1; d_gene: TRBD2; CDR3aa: CASSSGGLAGGTEQYF; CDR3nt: TGCGCCAGCAGCTCGGGGGGACTAGCGGGAGGTACCGAGCAGTACTTC
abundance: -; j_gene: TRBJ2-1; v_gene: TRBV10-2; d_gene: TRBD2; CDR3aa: CASSDVAGSYNEQFF; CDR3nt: TGCGCCAGCAGTGACGTAGCGGGGTCCTACAATGAGCAGTTCTTC
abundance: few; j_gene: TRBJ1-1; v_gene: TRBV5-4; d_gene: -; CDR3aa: CASSLGWRGTTEAFF; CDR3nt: TGTGCCAGCAGCTTGGGATGGCGGGGAACAACTGAAGCTTTCTTT
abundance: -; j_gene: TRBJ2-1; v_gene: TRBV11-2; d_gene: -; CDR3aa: CASSLVVDWHHEQFF; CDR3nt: TGTGCCAGCAGCTTAGTGGTGGACTGGCATCATGAGCAGTTCTTC
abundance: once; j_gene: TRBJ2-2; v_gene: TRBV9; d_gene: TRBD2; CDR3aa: CASSGGLAANTGELFF; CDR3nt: TGTGCCAGCAGTGGAGGACTAGCGGCGAACACCGGGGAGCTGTTTTTT
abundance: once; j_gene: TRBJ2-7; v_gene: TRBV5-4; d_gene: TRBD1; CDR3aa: CASSVMGQGFSYEQYF; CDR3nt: TGTGCCAGCAGCGTAATGGGACAGGGATTCTCCTACGAGCAGTACTTC
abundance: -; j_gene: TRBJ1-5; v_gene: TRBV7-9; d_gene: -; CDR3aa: CASSLAINQPQHF; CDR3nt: TGTGCCAGCAGCCTGGCCATCAATCAGCCCCAGCATTTT
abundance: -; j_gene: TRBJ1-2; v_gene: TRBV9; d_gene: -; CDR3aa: CASSSRPGGCGYTF; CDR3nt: TGTGCCAGCAGCTCTCGACCTGGGGGCTGTGGCTACACCTTC
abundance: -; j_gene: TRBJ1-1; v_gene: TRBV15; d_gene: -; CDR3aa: CATSRVLGLGDTEAFF; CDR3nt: TGTGCCACCAGCAGAGTATTGGGACTTGGGGACACTGAAGCTTTCTTT
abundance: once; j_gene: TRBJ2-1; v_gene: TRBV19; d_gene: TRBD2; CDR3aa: CASSIAGGTYNEQFF; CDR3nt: TGTGCCAGTAGTATAGCGGGAGGAACCTACAATGAGCAGTTCTTC
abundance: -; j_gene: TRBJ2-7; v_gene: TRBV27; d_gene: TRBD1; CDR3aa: CASSLKPQGAYEQYF; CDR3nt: TGTGCCAGCAGTCTTAAACCTCAGGGGGCCTACGAGCAGTACTTC